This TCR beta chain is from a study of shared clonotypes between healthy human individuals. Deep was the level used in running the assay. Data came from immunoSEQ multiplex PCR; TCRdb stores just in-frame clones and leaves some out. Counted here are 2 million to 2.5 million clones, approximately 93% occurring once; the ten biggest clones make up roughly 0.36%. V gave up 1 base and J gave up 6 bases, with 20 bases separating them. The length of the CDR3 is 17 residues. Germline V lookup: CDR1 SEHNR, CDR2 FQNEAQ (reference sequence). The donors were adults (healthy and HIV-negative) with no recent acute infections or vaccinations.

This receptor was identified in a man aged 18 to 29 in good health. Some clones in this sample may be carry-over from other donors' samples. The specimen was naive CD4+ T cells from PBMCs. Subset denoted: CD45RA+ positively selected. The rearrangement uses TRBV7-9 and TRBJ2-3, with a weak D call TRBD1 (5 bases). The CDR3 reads CASSLGIGAGKEDTQYF. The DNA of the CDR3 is TGTGCCAGCAGCTTAGGTATTGGTGCAGGGAAGGAGGATACGCAGTATTTT. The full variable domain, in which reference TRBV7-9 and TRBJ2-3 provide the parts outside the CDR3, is DTGVSQNPRHKITKRGQNVTFRCDPISEHNRLYWYRQTLGQGPEFLTYFQNEAQLEKSRLLSDRFSAERPKGSFSTLEIQRTEQGDSAMYLCASSLGIGAGKEDTQYFGPGTRLTVL.